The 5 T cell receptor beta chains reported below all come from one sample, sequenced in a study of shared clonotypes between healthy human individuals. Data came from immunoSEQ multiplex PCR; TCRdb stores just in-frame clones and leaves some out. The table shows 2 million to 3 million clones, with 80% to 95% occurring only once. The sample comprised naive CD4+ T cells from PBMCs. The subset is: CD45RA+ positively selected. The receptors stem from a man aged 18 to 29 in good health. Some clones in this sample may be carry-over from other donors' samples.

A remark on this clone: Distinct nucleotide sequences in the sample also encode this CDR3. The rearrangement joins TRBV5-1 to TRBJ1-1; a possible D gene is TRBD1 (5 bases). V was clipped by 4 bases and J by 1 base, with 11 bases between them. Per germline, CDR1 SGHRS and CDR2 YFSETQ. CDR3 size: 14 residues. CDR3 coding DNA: TGCGCCAGCAGCCCGCAGGGCCCGAACACTGAAGCTTTCTTT. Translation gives CASSPQGPNTEAFF.

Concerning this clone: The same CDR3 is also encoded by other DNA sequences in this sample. The CDR3 protein is CASSTSTDTQYF. The CDR3 bases are TGCGCCAGCAGCACCAGCACAGATACGCAGTATTTT. This rearrangement joins TRBV5-1 to TRBJ2-3, with unresolved D. This CDR3 is 12 amino acids long. V was trimmed by 4 bases and J by 0 bases, leaving 3 bases between them. Germline CDR1 reads SGHRS; CDR2 reads YFSETQ.

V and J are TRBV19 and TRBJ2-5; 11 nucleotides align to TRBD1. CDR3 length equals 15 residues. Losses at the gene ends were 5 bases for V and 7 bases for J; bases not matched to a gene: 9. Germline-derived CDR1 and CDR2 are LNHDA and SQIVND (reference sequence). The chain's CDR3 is CASSSGSGQGVTQYF. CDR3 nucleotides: TGTGCCAGTAGTTCCGGATCGGGACAGGGGGTGACCCAGTACTTC.

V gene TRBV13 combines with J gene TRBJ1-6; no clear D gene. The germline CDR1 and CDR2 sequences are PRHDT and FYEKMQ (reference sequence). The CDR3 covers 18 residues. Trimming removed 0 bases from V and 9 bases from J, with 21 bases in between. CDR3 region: CASSLGPRMASWGSPLHF. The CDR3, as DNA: TGTGCCAGCAGCTTAGGACCGAGGATGGCCTCCTGGGGTTCACCCCTCCACTTT.

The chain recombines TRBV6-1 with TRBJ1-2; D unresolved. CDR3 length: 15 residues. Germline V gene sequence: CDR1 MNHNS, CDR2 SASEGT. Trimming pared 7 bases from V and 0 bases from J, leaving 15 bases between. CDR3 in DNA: TGTGCCAGCACGGTCGGACTTCATTCTAACTATGGCTACACCTTC. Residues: CASTVGLHSNYGYTF.